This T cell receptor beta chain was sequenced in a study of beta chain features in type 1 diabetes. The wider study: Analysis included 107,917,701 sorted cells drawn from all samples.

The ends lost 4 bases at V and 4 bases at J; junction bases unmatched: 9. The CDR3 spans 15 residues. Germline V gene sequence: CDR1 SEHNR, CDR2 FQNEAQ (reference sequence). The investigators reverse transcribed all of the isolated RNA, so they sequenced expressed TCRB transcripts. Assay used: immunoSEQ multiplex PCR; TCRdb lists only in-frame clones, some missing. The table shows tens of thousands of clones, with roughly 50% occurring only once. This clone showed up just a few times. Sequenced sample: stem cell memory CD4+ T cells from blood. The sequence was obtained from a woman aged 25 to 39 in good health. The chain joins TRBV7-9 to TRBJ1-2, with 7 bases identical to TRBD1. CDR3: CASSSSDRAAYGYTF. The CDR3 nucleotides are TGTGCCAGCAGCTCTTCCGACAGGGCAGCCTATGGCTACACCTTC.